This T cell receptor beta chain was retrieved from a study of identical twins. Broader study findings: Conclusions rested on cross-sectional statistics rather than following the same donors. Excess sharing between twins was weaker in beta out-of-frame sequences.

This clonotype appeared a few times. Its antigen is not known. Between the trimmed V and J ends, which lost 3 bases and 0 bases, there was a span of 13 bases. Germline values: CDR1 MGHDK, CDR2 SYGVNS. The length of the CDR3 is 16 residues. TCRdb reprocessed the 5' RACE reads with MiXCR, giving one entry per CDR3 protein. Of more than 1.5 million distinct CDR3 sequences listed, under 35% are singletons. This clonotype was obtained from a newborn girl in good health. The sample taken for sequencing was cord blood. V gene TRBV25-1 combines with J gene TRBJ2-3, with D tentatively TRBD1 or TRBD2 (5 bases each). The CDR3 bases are TGTGCCAGCAGTGAGAGGGGACGGGCTAGCACAGATACGCAGTATTTT. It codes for CASSERGRASTDTQYF.